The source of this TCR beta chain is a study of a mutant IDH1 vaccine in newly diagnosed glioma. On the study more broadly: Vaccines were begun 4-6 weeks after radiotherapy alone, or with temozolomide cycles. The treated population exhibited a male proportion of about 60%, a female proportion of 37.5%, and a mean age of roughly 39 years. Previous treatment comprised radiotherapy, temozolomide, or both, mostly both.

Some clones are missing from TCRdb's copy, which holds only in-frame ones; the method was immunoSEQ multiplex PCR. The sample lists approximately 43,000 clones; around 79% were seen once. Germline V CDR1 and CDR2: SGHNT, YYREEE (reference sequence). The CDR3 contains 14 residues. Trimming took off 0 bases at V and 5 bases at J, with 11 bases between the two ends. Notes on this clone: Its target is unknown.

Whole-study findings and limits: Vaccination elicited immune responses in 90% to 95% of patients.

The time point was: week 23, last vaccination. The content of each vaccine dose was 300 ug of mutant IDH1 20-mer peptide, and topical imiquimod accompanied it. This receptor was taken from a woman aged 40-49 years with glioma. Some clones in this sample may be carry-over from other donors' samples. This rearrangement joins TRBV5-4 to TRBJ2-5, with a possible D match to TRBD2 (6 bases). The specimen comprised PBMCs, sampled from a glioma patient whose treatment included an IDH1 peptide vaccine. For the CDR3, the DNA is TGTGCCAGCAGCTTGGAACTCAGCGGGGAGACCCAGTACTTC. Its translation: CASSLELSGETQYF. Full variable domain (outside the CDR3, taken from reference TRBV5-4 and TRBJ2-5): ETGVTQSPTHLIKTRGQQVTLRCSSQSGHNTVSWYQQALGQGPQFIFQYYREEENGRGNFPPRFSGLQFPNYSSELNVNALELDDSALYLCASSLELSGETQYFGPGTRLLVL.